Below, one T cell receptor (beta chain) is given with its context. As yet, its antigen is unknown. TCRdb re-called the 5' RACE reads with MiXCR, one entry per CDR3 protein. The sample contains 300,000 or so distinct CDR3 sequences, around 7% of which appear only once. This sample is drawn from a study of T cells after yellow fever vaccination. General study findings and limits: Though weaker, the secondary response peaked faster, on day 5 versus 15. The study noted that FACS-sorted repertoires could contain abundant clonotypes contaminating from the bulk population. Once the booster was given, most primary-vaccination clones reappeared, at just over 95% for CD4 and over 70% for CD8.

The sequence was obtained from a man aged 18 to 29 who received the YFV17D yellow fever vaccine. This specimen consisted of PBMCs, obtained roughly seven weeks after the first yellow fever vaccination.

Written as DNA, the CDR3 is TGCGCCAGCAGCTTGGGGGGGGGCGGGGGACATCAGCCCCAGCATTTT. Its protein is CASSLGGGGGHQPQHF. This chain connects TRBV5-1 to TRBJ1-5; maybe TRBD1 (6 bases). Germline values: CDR1 SGHRS, CDR2 YFSETQ. Between the trimmed V and J ends, which lost 0 bases and 5 bases, there was a span of 15 bases. The CDR3 is 16 residues long.